A single sample is the source of the 15 T cell receptor beta chains below, sequenced in a study of neurological immune-mediated disorders. Time point given: longitudinal time-point 3. Via MiXCR, TCRdb re-called the 5' RACE reads, giving one row per CDR3 protein. Among about 81,000 distinct CDR3 sequences listed, 3.5% to 4.5% were seen once. Sequenced: PBMCs. Source of these receptors: a woman aged 55-75 years with multiple sclerosis.

This clonotype was detected many times. The CDR3 coding sequence is TGTGCCAGCAGCTTAGGTTCAGGCGAAGGAAACACCATATATTTT. Translated: CASSLGSGEGNTIYF. The gene calls are TRBV7-6 and TRBJ1-3; unclear D gene. The CDR3 is 15 amino acids. Germline V CDR1 and CDR2: SGHVS, FNYEAQ. Trimming cost V 1 base and J 4 bases, with 11 bases left between them.

This clonotype was observed many times. The rearrangement joins TRBV29-1 to TRBJ2-3, with 8 bases that match TRBD1. Germline-derived CDR1 and CDR2 are SQVTM and ANQGSEA. The CDR3 runs 15 residues. J lost 3 bases, V lost 4 bases, and 9 bases had no gene match. The CDR3 DNA reads TGCAGCGTTGGAATAGGACAGGGTAGGACAGATACGCAGTATTTT. It is translated as CSVGIGQGRTDTQYF.

The chain recombines TRBV5-1 with TRBJ2-1; D possibly matches TRBD1 or TRBD2 (5 bases each). This CDR3 has 15 amino acids. Between the trimmed V and J ends, which lost 5 bases and 4 bases, there was a span of 16 bases. Germline lookup yields CDR1 SGHRS and CDR2 YFSETQ. CDR3 amino acids: CASSFSVGPYNEQFF. CDR3 nucleotides: TGCGCCAGCAGTTTTAGCGTGGGGCCATACAATGAGCAGTTCTTC. The full variable domain, completed using reference TRBV5-1 and TRBJ2-1, is KAGVTQTPRYLIKTRGQQVTLSCSPISGHRSVSWYQQTPGQGLQFLFEYFSETQRNKGNFPGRFSGRQFSNSRSEMNVSTLELGDSALYLCASSFSVGPYNEQFFGPGTRLTVL.

This clonotype was counted many times. The chain uses TRBV20-1 and TRBJ2-7, with a weak D call TRBD2 (6 bases). V shed 1 base and J shed 6 bases, with 19 bases lying between them. CDR1 is DFQATT, CDR2 SNEGSKA, per germline (reference sequence). CDR3 length: 15 residues. The CDR3 loop is CSARVTSNPLREQYF. The CDR3 nucleotides read TGCAGTGCTAGAGTGACTAGTAACCCCTTGCGCGAGCAGTACTTC.

In this sample, this clonotype turned up many times. V usage is TRBV6-5 and J usage is TRBJ1-6, with D possibly being TRBD1 (6 bases). The CDR3 extends over 15 amino acids. Germline V lookup: CDR1 MNHEY, CDR2 SVGAGI. V was clipped by 5 bases and J by 9 bases, with 17 bases between them. CDR3 loop: CASSLGGPSISPLHF. CDR3 sequence (DNA): TGTGCCAGCAGTCTCGGGGGGCCAAGTATTTCACCCCTCCACTTT.

In this sample, this clonotype turned up many times. The chain joins TRBV5-5 to TRBJ1-3; no clear D. The V gene lost 5 bases and the J gene lost 0 bases, with 9 bases spanning the gap. Germline lookup yields CDR1 SGHKS and CDR2 YYEKEE (reference sequence). The CDR3 is 14 amino acids. The CDR3 loop is CASRPDFSGNTIYF. In DNA, the CDR3 is TGTGCCAGCAGGCCGGACTTCTCTGGAAACACCATATATTTT.

This clonotype was seen at least ten times. In DNA form, the CDR3 reads TGTGCCAGCAGCCTTCTCGGGACAGGAGCTGAAGCTTTCTTT. Its protein product is CASSLLGTGAEAFF. The chain is built from TRBV5-6 and TRBJ1-1; 8 bases match TRBD1. This CDR3 is built from 14 residues. CDR1 and CDR2 (germline): SGHDT, YYEEEE. V shed 4 bases, J shed 6 bases, and the junction held 8 bases outside the gene matches.

This clonotype was found many times. The chain couples TRBV29-1 to TRBJ1-5; D may be TRBD1 (6 bases). V dropped 0 bases and J dropped 10 bases, with 10 bases sitting between them. CDR1 is SQVTM, CDR2 ANQGSEA, per germline. The CDR3 totals 12 residues. CDR3 sequence reads: CSVEDNGGPQHF. In DNA, the CDR3 is TGCAGCGTTGAAGATAACGGGGGCCCCCAGCATTTT.

This clonotype was observed many times. J is TRBJ2-1 and V is TRBV20-1; TRBD2 agrees at 9 bases. Germline values: CDR1 DFQATT, CDR2 SNEGSKA (reference sequence). This CDR3 spans 15 amino acids. Trimming took 2 bases from V and 3 from J; bases not matched to a gene: 5. This CDR3 reads CSARPHSGGYNEQFF. In nucleotides, the CDR3 is TGCAGTGCTAGACCTCATAGCGGGGGCTACAATGAGCAGTTCTTC.

This clonotype occurred many times. The rearrangement joins TRBV5-1 to TRBJ2-7; TRBD1 matches 7 bases. V lost 3 bases and J lost 0; bases outside the gene matches: 6. Per germline, CDR1 SGHRS and CDR2 YFSETQ. The CDR3 length is 15 residues. CDR3 coding DNA: TGCGCCAGCAGCTCCACAGGGGTTGCCTCCTACGAGCAGTACTTC. Translating it yields CASSSTGVASYEQYF.

There are many counts of this clonotype. The chain carries TRBV6-5 and TRBJ2-2; 11 nucleotides agree with TRBD2. J gave up 6 bases and V 0 bases, and 12 bases lay outside the gene matches. Germline V lookup: CDR1 MNHEY, CDR2 SVGAGI. The CDR3 contains 19 residues. Here the CDR3 DNA reads TGTGCCAGCAGTTACTCCTTGGGTAGCGGGGGGGGTCTGGCCGGGGAGCTGTTTTTT. This sequence encodes CASSYSLGSGGGLAGELFF.

This clonotype was seen repeatedly, ten times or more. V is TRBV5-1 and J is TRBJ2-3, with 9 bases identical to TRBD1. The germline CDR1 and CDR2 sequences are SGHRS and YFSETQ. CDR3 length: 15 amino acids. V was clipped by 7 bases and J by 5 bases; unmatched bases: 11. The CDR3 region has the DNA TGCGCCAGCGTTGTGGGGACAGGGTATGGAGATACGCAGTATTTT. This encodes CASVVGTGYGDTQYF.

This clonotype was counted at least ten times. The chain employs TRBV5-1 and TRBJ1-1; 12 nucleotides align to TRBD1. CDR1 is SGHRS and CDR2 is YFSETQ in the germline V gene. V trimming: 7 bases; J trimming: 4 bases; junction bases outside the gene matches: 5. The CDR3 is made up of 14 amino acids. The CDR3 reads CASLPGQGATEAFF. DNA for the CDR3: TGCGCCAGCCTGCCGGGACAGGGGGCCACTGAAGCTTTCTTT.

This clonotype was recorded at least ten times. The chain couples TRBV5-1 to TRBJ2-5, with a tentative D call TRBD2 (5 bases). CDR1 is SGHRS and CDR2 is YFSETQ in the germline V gene. This CDR3 is built from 14 residues. V was shortened by 2 bases and J by 3 bases, with 11 bases between the two germline ends. CDR3 sequence (DNA): TGCGCCAGCAGCTTACGGGGAGTGGAAGAGACCCAGTACTTC. Its translation is CASSLRGVEETQYF.

This clonotype was recorded many times. V usage is TRBV15 and J usage is TRBJ2-3; D is unclear. V was clipped by 6 bases and J by 2 bases, with 12 bases between them. The length of the CDR3 is 14 residues. Germline lookup yields CDR1 LNHNV and CDR2 YYDKDF (reference sequence). This CDR3 is CATRKADPTDTQYF. DNA of the CDR3: TGTGCCACCAGGAAGGCGGACCCCACAGATACGCAGTATTTT.